Presented here are 3 T cell receptor beta chains from one specimen sequenced in a study of shared clonotypes between healthy human individuals. Some clones are missing from TCRdb's copy, which holds only in-frame ones; the method was immunoSEQ multiplex PCR. Here the sample spans more than 2 million clones, about 95% being singletons. CD45RO-negative, CCR7-positively selected cells formed the naive CD8 fraction, excluding terminally differentiated effector memory CD45RA+ cells. Sequencing input: naive CD8+ T cells sorted from blood. The origin of the receptors is a man aged 18 to 30 in good health.

The chain carries TRBV2 and TRBJ2-2; D remains unclear. Germline CDR1 is SNHLY and CDR2 is FYNNEI. Trimming took off 5 bases at V and 3 bases at J, with 4 bases between the two ends. The length of the CDR3 is 12 residues. The CDR3 reads CASSSDTGELFF. Written as DNA, the CDR3 is TGTGCCAGCAGTTCAGACACCGGGGAGCTGTTTTTT.

This sequence joins TRBV7-6 and TRBJ2-5; TRBD2 aligns across 7 bases. With the DNA end fitting TRBJ2-7 better, the J assignment may be wrong. The CDR3 totals 14 residues. From germline, CDR1 is SGHVS and CDR2 FNYEAQ. CDR3 residues: CASSSGLKTYEQYF. CDR3 coding DNA: TGTGCCAGCAGCTCGGGACTAAAAACCTACGAGCAGTACTTC.

CDR3 loop: CASSLIGDTQNTEAFF. The CDR3 DNA sequence: TGCGCCAGCAGCTTGATCGGGGACACACAGAACACTGAAGCTTTCTTT. The rearrangement joins TRBV5-1 to TRBJ1-1, with TRBD1 as a possible D gene (6 bases). The germline V and J ends were trimmed by 1 base and 1 base, with 14 bases remaining between them. CDR3 length equals 16 residues. Germline CDR1 SGHRS, CDR2 YFSETQ.